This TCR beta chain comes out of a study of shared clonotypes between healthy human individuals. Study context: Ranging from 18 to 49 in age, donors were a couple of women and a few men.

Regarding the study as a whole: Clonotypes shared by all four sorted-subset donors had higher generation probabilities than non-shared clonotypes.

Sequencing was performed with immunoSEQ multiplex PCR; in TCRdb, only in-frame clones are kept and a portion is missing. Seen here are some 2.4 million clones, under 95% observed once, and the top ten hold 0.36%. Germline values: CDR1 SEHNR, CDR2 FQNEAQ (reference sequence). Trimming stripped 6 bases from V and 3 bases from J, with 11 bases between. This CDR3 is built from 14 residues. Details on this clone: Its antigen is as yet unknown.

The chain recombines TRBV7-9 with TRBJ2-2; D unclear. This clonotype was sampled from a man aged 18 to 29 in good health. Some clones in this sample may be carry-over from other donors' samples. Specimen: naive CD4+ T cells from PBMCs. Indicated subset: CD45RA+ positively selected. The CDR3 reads CASRLQEDTGELFF. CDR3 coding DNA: TGTGCCAGCAGACTTCAGGAAGACACCGGGGAGCTGTTTTTT.